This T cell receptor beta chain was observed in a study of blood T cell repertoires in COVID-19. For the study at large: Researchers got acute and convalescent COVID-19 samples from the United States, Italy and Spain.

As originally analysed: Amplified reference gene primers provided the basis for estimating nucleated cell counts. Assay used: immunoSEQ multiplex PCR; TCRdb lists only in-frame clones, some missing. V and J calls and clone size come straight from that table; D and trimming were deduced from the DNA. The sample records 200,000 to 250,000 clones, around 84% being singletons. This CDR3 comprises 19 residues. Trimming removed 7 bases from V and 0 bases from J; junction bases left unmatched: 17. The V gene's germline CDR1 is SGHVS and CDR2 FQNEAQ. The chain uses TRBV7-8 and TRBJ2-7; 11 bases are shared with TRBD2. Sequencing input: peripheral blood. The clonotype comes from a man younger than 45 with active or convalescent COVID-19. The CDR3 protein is CASTPGGLAGGLRSYEQYF. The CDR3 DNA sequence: TGTGCCAGCACCCCGGGGGGGCTAGCGGGGGGTCTACGCTCCTACGAGCAGTACTTC.